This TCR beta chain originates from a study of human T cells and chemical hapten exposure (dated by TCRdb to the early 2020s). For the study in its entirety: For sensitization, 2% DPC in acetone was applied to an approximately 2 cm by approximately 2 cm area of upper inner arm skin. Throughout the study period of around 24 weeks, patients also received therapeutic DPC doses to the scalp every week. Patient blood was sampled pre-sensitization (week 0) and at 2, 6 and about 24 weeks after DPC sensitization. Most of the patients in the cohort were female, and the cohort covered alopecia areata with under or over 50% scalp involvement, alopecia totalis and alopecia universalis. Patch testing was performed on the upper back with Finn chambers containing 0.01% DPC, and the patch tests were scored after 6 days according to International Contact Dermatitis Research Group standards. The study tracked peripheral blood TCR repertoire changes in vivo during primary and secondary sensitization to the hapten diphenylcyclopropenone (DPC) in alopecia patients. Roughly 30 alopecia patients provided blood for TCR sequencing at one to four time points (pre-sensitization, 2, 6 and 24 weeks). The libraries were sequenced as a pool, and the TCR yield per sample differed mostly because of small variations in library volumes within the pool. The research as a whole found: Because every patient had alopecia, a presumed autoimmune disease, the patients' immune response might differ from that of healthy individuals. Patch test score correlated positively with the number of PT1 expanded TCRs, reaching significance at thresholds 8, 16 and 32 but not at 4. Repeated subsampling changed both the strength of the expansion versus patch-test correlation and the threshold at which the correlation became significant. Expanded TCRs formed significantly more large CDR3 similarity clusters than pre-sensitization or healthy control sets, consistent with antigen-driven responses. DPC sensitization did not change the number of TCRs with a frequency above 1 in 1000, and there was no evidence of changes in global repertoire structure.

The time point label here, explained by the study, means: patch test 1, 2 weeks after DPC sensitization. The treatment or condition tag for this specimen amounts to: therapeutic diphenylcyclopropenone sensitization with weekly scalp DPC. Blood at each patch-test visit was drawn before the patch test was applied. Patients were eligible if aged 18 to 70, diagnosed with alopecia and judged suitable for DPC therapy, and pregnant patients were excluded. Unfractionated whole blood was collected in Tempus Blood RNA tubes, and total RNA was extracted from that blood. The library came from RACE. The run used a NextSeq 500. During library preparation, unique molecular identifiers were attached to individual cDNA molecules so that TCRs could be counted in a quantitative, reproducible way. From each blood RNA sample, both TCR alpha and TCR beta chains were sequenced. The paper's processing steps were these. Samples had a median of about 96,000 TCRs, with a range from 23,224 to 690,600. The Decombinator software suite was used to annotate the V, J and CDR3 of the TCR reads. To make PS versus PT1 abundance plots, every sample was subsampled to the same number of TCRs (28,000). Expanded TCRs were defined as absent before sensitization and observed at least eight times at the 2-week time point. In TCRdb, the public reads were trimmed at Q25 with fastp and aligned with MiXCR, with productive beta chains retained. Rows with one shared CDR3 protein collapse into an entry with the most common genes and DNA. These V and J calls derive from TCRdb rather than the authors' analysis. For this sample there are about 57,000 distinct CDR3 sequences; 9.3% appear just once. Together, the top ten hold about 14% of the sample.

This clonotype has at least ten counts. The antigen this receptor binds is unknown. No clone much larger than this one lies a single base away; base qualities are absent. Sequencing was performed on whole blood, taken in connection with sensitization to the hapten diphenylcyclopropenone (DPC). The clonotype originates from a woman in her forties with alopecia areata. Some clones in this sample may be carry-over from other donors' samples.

For the CDR3, the sequence is CASRKGNTEAFF. The DNA is as follows: TGTGCCAGCAGAAAAGGGAACACTGAAGCTTTCTTT. This chain joins TRBV6-5 to TRBJ1-1; no D gene call is confident. From the cysteine up to the phenylalanine, the CDR3 has a length of 12 residues. Just CDR3 DNA is preserved here, 36 bases in frame from base 1. Trimming at the junction amounts to 6 bases on V and 1 base on J, and the germline ends lie 6 bases apart. From the germline V gene, CDR1 is MNHEY and CDR2 is SVGAGI.